This passage covers 7 T cell receptor beta chains from one sample sequenced in a study of OX40 agonist ivuxolimab in advanced cancers. Some clones are missing from TCRdb's copy, which holds only in-frame ones; the method was immunoSEQ multiplex PCR. This table holds about 46,000 clones, more than 80% found once. The source material was CD4+ or CD8+ T cells sorted from blood, sampled in a trial of the OX40 agonist ivuxolimab. These receptors were collected from an adult with an advanced solid tumor such as melanoma, head and neck, liver or kidney cancer.

The chain is built from TRBV19 and TRBJ2-4, with 9 bases aligning to TRBD1. This CDR3 is built from 17 residues. The germline CDR1 and CDR2 sequences are LNHDA and SQIVND (reference sequence). V was clipped by 1 base and J by 0 bases; unmatched bases: 4. The CDR3 loop is CASSIAGTGLAKNIQYF. The DNA of the CDR3 is TGTGCCAGTAGTATAGCCGGGACAGGGCTAGCCAAAAACATTCAGTACTTC.

The V gene is TRBV5-6, the J gene TRBJ2-5; no reliable D call. V was trimmed by 2 bases and J by 2 bases, leaving 10 bases between them. The germline CDR1 and CDR2 sequences are SGHDT and YYEEEE. The CDR3 loop spans 14 amino acids. DNA for the CDR3: TGTGCCAGCAGCTTATTGTACAGACAAGAGACCCAGTACTTC. The encoded protein is CASSLLYRQETQYF.

This sequence joins TRBV9 and TRBJ1-2, with TRBD1 matching 7 bases. Germline CDR1 reads SGDLS; CDR2 reads YYNGEE. This CDR3 is 11 amino acids long. The V gene end was trimmed by 6 bases and the J gene end by 7 bases; junction bases not matched to a gene: 3. DNA for the CDR3: TGTGCCAGCAAGGGGGCGGGTGGCTACACCTTC. Translating it yields CASKGAGGYTF.

The chain uses TRBV29-1 and TRBJ2-3, with D unclear. CDR1 is SQVTM, CDR2 ANQGSEA, per germline. The V gene lost 6 bases and the J gene lost 1 base, with 8 bases spanning the gap. This CDR3 region has 12 residues. The CDR3 region has the DNA TGCAGCGTCCGAAGTGGCACAGATACGCAGTATTTT. Protein sequence: CSVRSGTDTQYF.

The chain has TRBV19 and TRBJ1-3; D call uncertain. Germline V gene sequence: CDR1 LNHDA, CDR2 SQIVND (reference sequence). The CDR3 sequence is 16 residues long. Trimming pared 0 bases from V and 3 bases from J, leaving 12 bases between. In nucleotides, the CDR3 is TGTGCCAGTAGTATAGATCGGGAGTTTTTTGGAAACACCATATATTTT. Protein: CASSIDREFFGNTIYF.

This clone was recorded once. The rearrangement links TRBV5-6 to TRBJ2-7; D gene uncertain. The CDR3 is 13 residues long. Trimming cost V 1 base and J 6 bases, with 11 bases left between them. The germline gives CDR1 SGHDT, CDR2 YYEEEE. The CDR3 loop is CASSLIPAAEQYF. In DNA form, the CDR3 reads TGTGCCAGCAGCTTGATTCCAGCCGCCGAGCAGTACTTC.

The rearrangement uses TRBV19 and TRBJ2-1; 7 bases are shared with TRBD1. Germline V gives CDR1 LNHDA, CDR2 SQIVND (reference sequence). There are 14 residues in the CDR3. V lost 9 bases to trimming and J lost 2 bases; unmatched junction nucleotides: 7. The CDR3 sequence: CARVPGQTYNEQFF. In DNA form, the CDR3 reads TGTGCCAGGGTCCCGGGACAGACCTACAATGAGCAGTTCTTC.